This T cell receptor (beta chain) was found in a study of blood T cell repertoires in COVID-19. Across the whole study: In each case, the material was cDNA or gDNA derived from T cells, B-cell-depleted T cells, or PBMCs.

Per germline, CDR1 LGHDT and CDR2 YNNKEL (reference sequence). With V trimmed by 0 bases and J by 0 bases, 5 bases remained unmatched. The CDR3 totals 16 residues. Method: immunoSEQ multiplex PCR; TCRdb's copy keeps in-frame clones and lacks some. The sample gives over 70,000 clones, more than 65% of which show up once; around 27% is in the top ten. The sequence was obtained from a human donor in a cohort sampled during active COVID-19. The source material was peripheral blood. The chain carries TRBV3-1 (or the pseudogene TRBV3-2) and TRBJ2-7; 7 positions match TRBD2. CDR3 sequence (DNA): TGTGCCAGCAGCCAAGAGGGGGGAGGGAGCTCCTACGAGCAGTACTTC. Its translation: CASSQEGGGSSYEQYF.